Below, 26 T cell receptor beta chains from the same sample are listed, as sequenced in a study of regulatory T cells in long-lasting Graves disease. The time point denotes: newly diagnosed GD, antithyroid drugs for less than 3 months. RNA isolated from PBMCs was used to make the TCR library. To make TCR beta libraries, researchers used iRepertoire HTBI primers and Arm-PCR of CDR3 regions. One entry per CDR3 protein results from TCRdb running MiXCR on the multiplex PCR reads. The table records some 320,000 distinct CDR3 sequences, roughly 18% of them present only once. This material consisted of peripheral blood mononuclear cells (PBMCs), taken at new diagnosis, from a patient treated with antithyroid drugs. The source of these receptors is a female donor with Graves disease.

This clonotype was observed at least ten times. This chain links TRBV28 with TRBJ2-2; 8 nucleotides align to TRBD1. The V gene's germline CDR1 is MDHEN and CDR2 SYDVKM. With 4 bases clipped from V and 5 bases from J, the junction kept 18 bases outside the gene matches. The CDR3 is made up of 19 amino acids. The CDR3 region is CASSYLGQGVLSRTGELFF. In nucleotides, the CDR3 is TGTGCCAGCAGTTACCTCGGACAGGGTGTTCTCTCGCGGACCGGGGAGCTGTTTTTT. Supplemented by reference TRBV28 and TRBJ2-2, the full variable domain reads DVKVTQSSRYLVKRTGEKVFLECVQDMDHENMFWYRQDPGLGLRLIYFSYDVKMKEKGDIPEGYSVSREKKERFSLILESASTNQTSMYLCASSYLGQGVLSRTGELFFGEGSRLTVL.

This clonotype was detected only a few times. V gene TRBV19 combines with J gene TRBJ1-5; TRBD1 matches at 11 bases. There are 16 residues in the CDR3. Unmatched junction bases numbered 3, after V lost 3 bases and J lost 2 bases. CDR1 LNHDA and CDR2 SQIVND come from the germline V gene (reference sequence). The CDR3 is CASSMGQGEGNQPQHF. For the CDR3, the DNA is TGTGCCAGTAGTATGGGACAGGGGGAGGGCAATCAGCCCCAGCATTTT.

In regard to this clonotype: This clone may be a read error of a much larger clone one base away. The gene calls are TRBV10-3 and TRBJ2-3, with D hard to call. V lost 4 bases and J lost 3, with 14 bases in between. The CDR3 consists of 15 residues. The germline CDR1 and CDR2 sequences are ENHRY and SYGVKD. The CDR3, as DNA: TGTGCCATCAGTGGAGTCAGGAGTGTAACAGATACGCAGTATTTT. It yields the protein CAISGVRSVTDTQYF.

In this sample, this clonotype turned up many times. CDR3 amino acids: CSASRLSYEQYF. Here the CDR3 DNA reads TGCAGTGCTAGCCGACTCTCCTACGAGCAGTACTTC. The rearrangement uses TRBV20-1 and TRBJ2-7, with D unclear. Germline-derived CDR1 and CDR2 are DFQATT and SNEGSKA (reference sequence). This CDR3 comprises 12 residues. V was shortened by 3 bases and J by 0 bases, with 6 bases between the two germline ends.

This chain links TRBV7-2 with TRBJ1-1, with 7 bases matching TRBD1. CDR1 is SGHTA and CDR2 is FQGNSA in the germline V gene. The J segment lost 7 bases and the V segment lost 6 bases, leaving 8 bases of the junction unmatched. The CDR3 contains 13 residues. CDR3 protein: CASRPTGSGEAFF. CDR3 in DNA: TGTGCCAGCAGGCCGACAGGGTCCGGTGAAGCTTTCTTT.

This rearrangement joins TRBV4-2 to TRBJ2-1; 12 bases agree with TRBD2. This CDR3 spans 18 amino acids. Germline trimming cut 4 bases from V and 3 bases from J; bases unmatched to any gene: 10. CDR1 LGHNA and CDR2 YNFKEQ come from the germline V gene. In nucleotides, the CDR3 is TGTGCCAGCAGCCGGGACGGCTCACTAGCGGGAGGCTACAATGAGCAGTTCTTC. It specifies CASSRDGSLAGGYNEQFF.

This clonotype was counted ten times or more. V is TRBV6-1 and J is TRBJ2-7; D may be TRBD2 (7 bases). The CDR3 is 14 residues long. V was clipped by 8 bases and J by 3 bases, with 17 bases between them. Germline CDR1 MNHNS, CDR2 SASEGT. CDR3 amino acids: CASSEGGGDYEQYF. Here the CDR3 DNA reads TGTGCCAGCTCCGAGGGCGGGGGCGACTACGAGCAGTACTTC.

In its sample, this clonotype was seen many times. This sequence joins TRBV30 and TRBJ2-7; D is perhaps TRBD2 (6 bases). With 0 bases removed from V and 6 bases from J, the gap between germline ends came to 15 bases. The CDR3 consists of 14 residues. The V gene's germline CDR1 is GTSNPN and CDR2 SVGIG (reference sequence). The CDR3 loop is CAWSVLAGRGEQYF. CDR3 DNA: TGTGCCTGGAGTGTACTCGCGGGAAGGGGCGAGCAGTACTTC.

This clonotype was counted many times. The chain links TRBV7-2 to TRBJ1-6; a weak D match, TRBD1 (6 bases). Germline V lookup: CDR1 SGHTA, CDR2 FQGNSA. Between the trimmed V and J ends, which lost 1 base and 6 bases, there was a span of 10 bases. The CDR3 runs 15 residues. CDR3 protein: CASSLEQGGNSPLHF. Written as DNA, the CDR3 is TGTGCCAGCAGCTTAGAACAGGGTGGTAATTCACCCCTCCACTTT.

This clonotype was found a few times. CDR3 protein: CASSVNRGGYGYTF. Here the CDR3 DNA reads TGTGCCAGCAGCGTAAATAGGGGTGGCTATGGCTACACCTTC. V is TRBV7-2 and J is TRBJ1-2; TRBD1 is a possible D gene (5 bases). The ends were cut back, 5 bases at V and 4 bases at J, with 14 bases in the middle. CDR1 and CDR2 (germline): SGHTA, FQGNSA. This CDR3 has 14 residues.

This clonotype appeared many times. V is TRBV6-9 and J is TRBJ2-5, with 8 bases matching TRBD1. Germline CDR1 reads MNHGY; CDR2 reads SVAAGI. The CDR3 consists of 15 residues. Losses at the gene ends were 3 bases for V and 3 bases for J; bases not matched to a gene: 6. CDR3 sequence: CASSYRGQGEETQYF. CDR3 in DNA: TGTGCCAGCAGTTACCGAGGACAGGGCGAAGAGACCCAGTACTTC.

The V call is TRBV10-3, the J call TRBJ2-4; 9 bases are shared with TRBD2. The CDR3 sequence is 18 residues long. Germline V gene data show CDR1 as ENHRY and CDR2 as SYGVKD. Trimming removed 0 bases from V and 4 bases from J; junction bases left unmatched: 10. The CDR3 DNA follows: TGTGCCATCAGTGAGTCGAAAGGTCCTAGCGGGAAAAAAAACATTCAGTACTTC. Amino acid sequence: CAISESKGPSGKKNIQYF.

This clonotype was detected only a few times. This chain links TRBV3-1 with TRBJ2-1; D is tentatively TRBD1 or TRBD2 (5 bases each). CDR1 is LGHDT and CDR2 is YNNKEL in the germline V gene (reference sequence). V lost 4 bases, J lost 16 bases, and 17 bases lay in between. There are 12 residues in the CDR3. This chain's CDR3 is CASSLRSGDHFF. CDR3 in DNA: TGTGCCAGCAGCCTCCGATCCGGGGACCATTTCTTC.

CDR3 DNA: TGCAGTGCTAGAGATGGGGCTAGCGGGGATTACAATGAGCAGTTCTTC. Its translation is CSARDGASGDYNEQFF. This sequence joins TRBV20-1 and TRBJ2-1; 9 nucleotides align to TRBD2. CDR1 is DFQATT, CDR2 SNEGSKA, per germline (reference sequence). V gave up 0 bases and J gave up 4 bases; unmatched junction bases: 7. The CDR3 has 16 residues.

This clonotype was seen at least ten times. V and J are TRBV27 and TRBJ1-6, with TRBD1 as a possible D gene (6 bases). The germline gives CDR1 MNHEY, CDR2 SMNVEV (reference sequence). This CDR3 has 14 amino acids. The ends were cut back, 2 bases at V and 10 bases at J, with 12 bases in the middle. The CDR3 coding sequence is TGTGCCAGCAGTTTAACCAGGGGCCACTCACCCCTCCACTTT. It encodes CASSLTRGHSPLHF.

This clonotype was counted a single time. The chain employs TRBV20-1 and TRBJ2-7; the D gene is possibly TRBD1 (6 bases). Germline V gene sequence: CDR1 DFQATT, CDR2 SNEGSKA (reference sequence). Trimming removed 0 bases at V and 3 bases at J, with 12 bases between. The CDR3 covers 14 residues. The CDR3 protein is CSAREIGTRYEQYF. The DNA for the CDR3 is TGCAGTGCTAGAGAGATAGGGACACGCTACGAGCAGTACTTC.

The chain combines TRBV10-2 with TRBJ2-1; D is possibly TRBD1 or TRBD2 (6 bases each). Trimming removed 6 bases at V and 9 bases at J, with 9 bases between. This CDR3 spans 11 amino acids. The germline gives CDR1 WSHSY, CDR2 SAAADI. CDR3 nucleotides: TGCGCCAGCAGCGAGGGGGGTGAGCAGTTCTTC. It codes for CASSEGGEQFF.

In its sample, this clonotype was seen a few times. The chain is built from TRBV12-3 or TRBV12-4 and TRBJ2-5; D possibly uses TRBD1 or TRBD2 (5 bases each). The CDR3 has 12 amino acids. Deletions cut 7 bases from V and 5 bases from J, with 11 bases between. DNA for the CDR3: TGTGCCAGCAATAACTGGGGGGAGACCCAGTACTTC. Protein product: CASNNWGETQYF.

CDR3 protein: CASSLEGQGGYTF. The CDR3 nucleotides read TGTGCCAGCAGTTTAGAGGGCCAAGGGGGCTACACCTTC. V usage is TRBV27 and J usage is TRBJ1-2; no clear D. Germline CDR1 reads MNHEY; CDR2 reads SMNVEV (reference sequence). The V end was cut by 2 bases, the J end by 8 bases, with 12 bases between. This CDR3 contains 13 residues.

This clonotype appeared many times. This rearrangement joins TRBV20-1 to TRBJ1-2; D is perhaps TRBD1 (5 bases). Germline lookup yields CDR1 DFQATT and CDR2 SNEGSKA (reference sequence). CDR3 length equals 12 residues. CDR3 bases: TGCAGGGGCCGACAGCGCAACTATGGCTACACCTTC. Its protein is CRGRQRNYGYTF.

This clonotype showed up many times. The chain has TRBV24-1 and TRBJ2-4; TRBD1 agrees at 8 bases. CDR1 is KGHDR and CDR2 is SFDVKD in the germline V gene. The CDR3 length is 14 residues. V gave up 4 bases and J gave up 8 bases; unmatched junction bases: 6. CDR3 nucleotide sequence: TGTGCCACCAGTGACTCCGGGACAGGTCACATTCAGTACTTC. It yields the protein CATSDSGTGHIQYF.

This clonotype has a single count. This chain links TRBV7-2 with TRBJ2-7, with D unresolved. The germline V gene has CDR1 SGHTA and CDR2 FQGNSA. The CDR3 contains 11 residues. Trimming took off 2 bases at V and 7 bases at J, with 6 bases between the two ends. The DNA for the CDR3 is TGTGCCAGCAGCTTAACCGGAGAGCAGTACTTC. Translated, it gives CASSLTGEQYF.

In this sample, this clonotype turned up many times. The rearrangement joins TRBV20-1 to TRBJ1-2, with D possibly TRBD1 on 5 matching bases. This CDR3 comprises 12 residues. Trimming stripped 1 base from V and 7 bases from J, with 10 bases between. CDR1 is DFQATT and CDR2 is SNEGSKA in the germline V gene (reference sequence). This CDR3 reads CSARVSDSGYTF. As DNA, the CDR3 is TGCAGTGCTAGAGTTTCAGACAGTGGCTACACCTTC.

This clonotype was found many times. J is TRBJ2-5 and V is TRBV2; D possibly matches TRBD1 or TRBD2 (5 bases each). Germline values: CDR1 SNHLY, CDR2 FYNNEI. Deletions cut 1 base from V and 2 bases from J, with 17 bases between. CDR3 length equals 17 residues. The CDR3 DNA is TGTGCCAGCAGTGAAGGGGGGTCTGGGTCACGTCAAGAGACCCAGTACTTC. As protein: CASSEGGSGSRQETQYF.

This chain joins TRBV27 and TRBJ2-6; D not resolved. CDR3 length equals 15 residues. V was shortened by 8 bases and J by 4 bases, with 15 bases between the two germline ends. CDR1 is MNHEY, CDR2 SMNVEV, per germline (reference sequence). The CDR3 DNA is TGTGCCAGCGGAACACAGATCTCGGGGGCCAACGTCCTGACTTTC. This gives the protein CASGTQISGANVLTF.

This clonotype was recorded many times. The gene calls are TRBV3-1 and TRBJ1-1; tentatively, D is TRBD1 (5 bases). From germline, CDR1 is LGHDT and CDR2 YNNKEL (reference sequence). With 6 bases removed from V and 3 bases from J, the gap between germline ends came to 11 bases. The CDR3 is 13 residues long. The CDR3 nucleotides are TGTGCCAGCAGTCCCGGGGGGGACACTGAAGCTTTCTTT. This gives the protein CASSPGGDTEAFF.